Presented here are 20 T cell receptor beta chains from one specimen sequenced in a study of a mutant IDH1 vaccine in newly diagnosed glioma. These receptors' targets are unknown. Time point in this sample: week 5, during vaccination. The vaccine gave 300 ug of a 20-mer mutant IDH1 peptide subcutaneously per dose. Produced via immunoSEQ multiplex PCR; TCRdb's table is partial and in-frame only. Of about 58,000 clones in the sample, about 80% were seen once. Material: PBMCs, obtained from a glioma patient whose treatment included an IDH1 peptide vaccine. These receptors were obtained from a woman in her forties or fifties with glioma.

The genes are TRBV6-5 and TRBJ1-2; 7 nucleotides agree with TRBD1. The CDR3 runs 15 residues. CDR1 MNHEY and CDR2 SVGAGI come from the germline V gene. J was trimmed by 5 bases and V by 6 bases; bases with no gene match: 12. CDR3 amino acids: CASSPFTGTDYGYTF. Written as DNA, the CDR3 is TGTGCCAGCAGCCCGTTTACCGGGACAGATTATGGCTACACCTTC.

This clone was seen more than once but under ten times. The genes are TRBV6-5 and TRBJ1-6; D uncertain. Germline CDR1 is MNHEY and CDR2 is SVGAGI. The CDR3 has 14 amino acids. Trimming took 6 bases from V and 3 from J, leaving 9 bases between them. CDR3 protein: CASRERHYNSPLHF. In DNA, the CDR3 is TGTGCCAGCAGGGAAAGACACTATAATTCACCCCTCCACTTT.

CDR3 loop: CASSGPKESEAFF. The CDR3 bases are TGTGCCAGCAGCGGGCCGAAGGAGTCTGAAGCTTTCTTT. This chain joins TRBV11-3 and TRBJ1-1, with D unresolved. The CDR3 is 13 amino acids. CDR1 and CDR2 (germline): SGHNT, YENEEA. Trimming pared 5 bases from V and 6 bases from J, leaving 13 bases between.

The rearrangement uses TRBV19 and TRBJ1-6, with D unclear. The length of the CDR3 is 13 residues. V lost 5 bases, J lost 10 bases, and 12 bases lay in between. Germline V gene lookup returns CDR1 LNHDA and CDR2 SQIVND (reference sequence). The CDR3 protein is CASSWSLESPLHF. DNA of the CDR3: TGTGCCAGTAGTTGGTCCCTGGAATCACCCCTCCACTTT.

This clone came up a few times. V usage is TRBV11-2 and J usage is TRBJ1-2; weak D call: TRBD1 (6 bases). V lost 6 bases, J lost 4 bases, and 9 bases lay in between. CDR1 SGHAT and CDR2 FQNNGV come from the germline V gene. This CDR3 spans 12 amino acids. DNA for the CDR3: TGTGCCAGCAGGAGGGGGTCCTATGGCTACACCTTC. It codes for CASRRGSYGYTF.

The rearrangement links TRBV28 to TRBJ1-2; D may be TRBD1 (5 bases). V shed 5 bases and J shed 6 bases, with 19 bases lying between them. CDR1 MDHEN and CDR2 SYDVKM come from the germline V gene. This CDR3 is built from 15 residues. CDR3 coding DNA: TGTGCCAGCAGTCTCCCCACCGGGGGTTGGGATGGCTACACCTTC. Protein: CASSLPTGGWDGYTF.

The V gene is TRBV5-6, the J gene TRBJ1-1, with D possibly matching TRBD1 (5 bases). The V end was cut by 0 bases, the J end by 4 bases, with 7 bases between. This CDR3 has 13 residues. Germline V gives CDR1 SGHDT, CDR2 YYEEEE. The CDR3 protein is CASSLVRATEAFF. The DNA of the CDR3 is TGTGCCAGCAGCTTGGTCAGGGCCACTGAAGCTTTCTTT. Full variable domain (missing parts from reference TRBV5-6 and TRBJ1-1): DAGVTQSPTHLIKTRGQQVTLRCSPKSGHDTVSWYQQALGQGPQFIFQYYEEEERQRGNFPDRFSGHQFPNYSSELNVNALLLGDSALYLCASSLVRATEAFFGQGTRLTVV.

The CDR3 coding sequence is TGTGCCAGCAGCCACAGGGGGCTAAACACTGAAGCTTTCTTT. It is translated as CASSHRGLNTEAFF. The J gene is TRBJ1-1, the V gene TRBV14; 8 bases are a match to TRBD1. Trimming removed 3 bases from V and 2 bases from J; junction bases left unmatched: 2. Germline CDR1 is SGHDN and CDR2 is FVKESK. The CDR3 length is 14 residues.

The rearrangement links TRBV15 to TRBJ2-1, with D unresolved. V gave up 5 bases and J gave up 4 bases, with 18 bases separating them. Germline CDR1 LNHNV, CDR2 YYDKDF (reference sequence). The CDR3 runs to 16 residues. The CDR3 region is CATSEGPSPPYNEQFF. Written as DNA, the CDR3 is TGTGCCACCAGCGAAGGCCCCTCCCCACCTTACAATGAGCAGTTCTTC.

The J gene is TRBJ2-2, the V gene TRBV11-3; D is uncertain. The CDR3 spans 15 residues. The germline V gene has CDR1 SGHNT and CDR2 YENEEA. Trimming stripped 1 base from V and 4 bases from J, with 10 bases between. CDR3 nucleotide sequence: TGTGCCAGCAGCTTAGCTGTTTTCGGCACCGGGGAGCTGTTTTTT. The encoded protein is CASSLAVFGTGELFF.

This clone was seen once. The chain links TRBV5-4 to TRBJ2-5; TRBD2 matches at 10 bases. There are 14 residues in the CDR3. Trimming cost V 5 bases and J 2 bases; bases outside gene matches: 3. The germline gives CDR1 SGHNT, CDR2 YYREEE (reference sequence). The CDR3 loop reads CASSLAGGQETQYF. The CDR3 nucleotides are TGTGCCAGCAGTTTAGCGGGGGGACAAGAGACCCAGTACTTC.

The CDR3 nucleotides are TGTGCCAGCAGTGAAGATGGGACGAGTACCCCCAGGGAAGAAAAACTGTTTTTT. This gives the protein CASSEDGTSTPREEKLFF. This chain joins TRBV6-1 and TRBJ1-4; TRBD1 might be the D (5 bases). Deletions cut 1 base from V and 8 bases from J, with 23 bases between. This CDR3 is built from 18 residues. The germline V gene encodes CDR1 MNHNS and CDR2 SASEGT.

The gene calls are TRBV5-5 and TRBJ1-1; D is undetermined. The V end was cut by 0 bases, the J end by 5 bases, with 14 bases between. CDR3 size: 15 residues. Germline CDR1 reads SGHKS; CDR2 reads YYEKEE (reference sequence). In DNA form, the CDR3 reads TGTGCCAGCAGCTTGGCCCTGGGGTCGGGGACTGAAGCTTTCTTT. It codes for CASSLALGSGTEAFF.

The chain has TRBV5-8 and TRBJ2-5; D is perhaps TRBD1 (6 bases). V lost 0 bases and J 4 bases, leaving 10 bases between the germline ends. The CDR3 extends over 14 amino acids. Germline-derived CDR1 and CDR2 are SGHTS and YDEGEE. The CDR3 protein is CASSLGARGETQYF. CDR3 DNA: TGTGCCAGCAGCTTGGGGGCCAGGGGAGAGACCCAGTACTTC.

The chain recombines TRBV10-1 with TRBJ2-7; possible D gene TRBD2, 5 bases. CDR1 and CDR2 from the germline V gene are WNHNN and SYGVQD (reference sequence). The CDR3 spans 11 residues. The V end lost 3 bases, the J end lost 6 bases, and 6 bases lay between the germline ends. Written as DNA, the CDR3 is TGCGCCAGCAGTGAAGAGGGCGAGCAGTACTTC. Protein sequence: CASSEEGEQYF.

The genes are TRBV7-9 and TRBJ1-2, with no clear D. Between the trimmed V and J ends, which lost 4 bases and 0 bases, there was a span of 12 bases. The CDR3 sequence is 15 residues long. Germline V gene lookup returns CDR1 SEHNR and CDR2 FQNEAQ (reference sequence). The CDR3 DNA sequence: TGTGCCAGCAGCTCAGGCCTGACACCTAACTATGGCTACACCTTC. Protein product: CASSSGLTPNYGYTF. Variable domain in full (rest from reference TRBV7-9 and TRBJ1-2): DTGVSQNPRHKITKRGQNVTFRCDPISEHNRLYWYRQTLGQGPEFLTYFQNEAQLEKSRLLSDRFSAERPKGSFSTLEIQRTEQGDSAMYLCASSSGLTPNYGYTFGSGTRLTVV.

The chain joins TRBV27 to TRBJ1-2, with TRBD1 matching over 7 bases. The J segment lost 4 bases and the V segment lost 5 bases, leaving 10 bases of the junction unmatched. There are 15 residues in the CDR3. Germline V CDR1 and CDR2: MNHEY, SMNVEV (reference sequence). The CDR3 DNA sequence: TGTGCCAGCAGTCCCAGGGGGGGCGCGGTCTATGGCTACACCTTC. This encodes CASSPRGGAVYGYTF.

V is TRBV6-1 and J is TRBJ2-7, with a tentative D call TRBD1 (8 bases). V lost 6 bases, J lost 4 bases, and 16 bases lay in between. This CDR3 is 14 amino acids long. Looked up from germline, CDR1 is MNHNS and CDR2 is SASEGT. The CDR3 reads CASRDTGGAYEQYF. As DNA, the CDR3 is TGTGCCAGCAGAGACACAGGGGGGGCGTACGAGCAGTACTTC.

In its sample, this clone was seen a few times. The chain links TRBV4-3 to TRBJ1-3; D unclear. Deletions cut 0 bases from V and 0 bases from J, with 9 bases between. This CDR3 spans 16 amino acids. Germline V gene data show CDR1 as LGHNA and CDR2 as YSLEER. DNA for the CDR3: TGCGCCAGCAGCCAAGAGGCAGTCCCCTCTGGAAACACCATATATTTT. Translation gives CASSQEAVPSGNTIYF.

This chain uses TRBV5-1 with TRBJ2-7; 11 nucleotides agree with TRBD2. V dropped 5 bases and J dropped 4; count of bases not matched to a gene: 8. The CDR3 length is 15 residues. CDR1 SGHRS and CDR2 YFSETQ come from the germline V gene. The CDR3 nucleotides are TGCGCCAGCAGGGCCGGGACTAGCGGAGTATACGAGCAGTACTTC. It is translated as CASRAGTSGVYEQYF.